Listed below are T cell receptor beta chains from one sample, sequenced in a study of shared clonotypes between healthy human individuals. Generated by immunoSEQ multiplex PCR, the TCRdb table keeps only in-frame clones and is missing some. The sample includes 730,000 or so clones, around 72% seen only once; the top ten take 1.8%. Material for sequencing was memory CD4+ T cells sorted from blood. The source of these receptors is a woman in her 30s in good health. The CDR3 runs from the conserved cysteine through the conserved F or W. The order of the fields is J gene, V gene, clone size, D gene, CDR3 protein, CDR3 DNA. A D gene is named only where the DNA matches it firmly. Only part of the rows carry a size: once, few, many, or a class if the clone is expanded.

TRBJ2-1 | TRBV7-9 | - | - | CASSLVGNEQFF | TGTGCCAGCAGCTTAGTAGGGAATGAGCAGTTCTTC
TRBJ2-7 | TRBV15 | - | - | CATSRRDGVAYEQYF | TGTGCCACCAGCAGGCGGGACGGAGTAGCCTACGAGCAGTACTTC
TRBJ2-7 | TRBV28 | - | - | CASSLQRLSTYEQYF | TGTGCCAGCAGTTTACAGAGGCTGTCCACCTACGAGCAGTACTTC
TRBJ1-3 | TRBV7-2 | many | - | CASSLSLGSGNTIYF | TGTGCCAGCAGCTTATCCCTAGGCTCTGGAAACACCATATATTTT
TRBJ1-5 | TRBV19 | - | TRBD1 | CASRDRQGHQPQHF | TGTGCCAGTAGGGATAGACAGGGGCATCAGCCCCAGCATTTT
TRBJ2-2 | TRBV7-9 | - | TRBD1 | CASSLGQGGTGELFF | TGTGCCAGCAGCCTAGGACAGGGGGGCACCGGGGAGCTGTTTTTT
TRBJ1-4 | TRBV28 | - | - | CASSAEGGFAEKLFF | TGTGCCAGCAGCGCAGAAGGGGGTTTCGCTGAAAAACTGTTTTTT
TRBJ2-5 | TRBV28 | once | - | CASSSLSGLYF | TGTGCCAGCAGTTCCCTCAGCGGGCTGTACTTC
TRBJ2-4 | TRBV19 | - | - | CASSIWSGFKNIQYF | TGTGCCAGTAGTATTTGGTCAGGCTTCAAAAACATTCAGTACTTC
TRBJ1-5 | TRBV19 | - | TRBD1 | CASSPPGQGWPQHF | TGTGCCAGTAGTCCCCCGGGACAGGGCTGGCCCCAGCATTTT
TRBJ2-3 | TRBV10-3 | - | TRBD2 | CAIRGTSGRADTQYF | TGTGCCATCAGGGGGACTAGCGGGAGGGCTGATACGCAGTATTTT
TRBJ2-3 | TRBV28 | - | - | CASRPRATRATTDTQYF | TGTGCCAGCAGACCTCGGGCCACACGCGCAACCACAGATACGCAGTATTTT
TRBJ1-4 | TRBV5-1 | - | TRBD1 | CASSLGPGQGYEKLFF | TGCGCCAGCAGCTTGGGGCCGGGACAGGGATACGAAAAACTGTTTTTT
TRBJ2-7 | TRBV7-9 | few | TRBD2 | CASRASGRYEQYF | TGTGCCAGCAGAGCTAGCGGGCGCTACGAGCAGTACTTC
TRBJ1-2 | TRBV2 | - | - | CASSASTGAVRGYTF | TGTGCCAGCAGTGCCTCGACAGGCGCAGTGAGGGGCTACACCTTC
TRBJ2-7 | TRBV7-2 | few | TRBD2 | CASSFRISGDYPYEQYF | TGTGCCAGCAGCTTTAGAATCAGCGGGGACTATCCGTACGAGCAGTACTTC
TRBJ2-7 | TRBV4-1 | - | TRBD2 | CASRETGGPREQYF | TGCGCCAGCAGGGAAACGGGAGGGCCCCGAGAGCAGTACTTC
TRBJ2-1 | TRBV5-1 | - | TRBD2 | CASRGAGGPHNEQFF | TGCGCCAGCAGGGGAGCGGGAGGGCCCCACAATGAGCAGTTCTTC
TRBJ2-7 | TRBV6-6 | - | - | CASSRDFSSYEQYF | TGTGCCAGCAGCAGGGACTTTAGCTCCTACGAGCAGTACTTC
TRBJ1-1 | TRBV28 | - | - | CASTRPLNTEAFF | TGTGCCAGTACTAGACCCTTGAACACTGAAGCTTTCTTT
TRBJ2-7 | TRBV6-5 | - | - | CASRPSLWGSYEQYF | TGTGCCAGCAGGCCCTCCCTTTGGGGCTCCTACGAGCAGTACTTC
TRBJ1-3 | TRBV29-1 | - | - | CSVEEGVGPGNTIYF | TGCAGCGTTGAAGAGGGGGTGGGCCCTGGAAACACCATATATTTT
TRBJ1-5 | TRBV7-2 | - | TRBD1 | CASSPRTGNQPQHF | TGTGCCAGCAGCCCGCGGACAGGAAATCAGCCCCAGCATTTT
TRBJ2-1 | TRBV5-1 | - | - | CASSLSSSSYNEQFF | TGCGCCAGCAGCTTGTCCTCGAGCTCCTACAATGAGCAGTTCTTC
TRBJ2-7 | TRBV10-2 | few | TRBD1 | CASSDGQGRYEQYF | TGCGCCAGCAGTGATGGACAGGGGAGATACGAGCAGTACTTC
TRBJ2-5 | TRBV7-9 | - | - | CTSSLDRETQYF | TGTACCAGCAGCTTAGACAGAGAGACCCAGTACTTC
TRBJ1-4 | TRBV6-5 | - | TRBD1 | CASTPTGGEKLFF | TGTGCCAGCACCCCGACAGGGGGAGAAAAACTGTTTTTT
TRBJ1-1 | TRBV7-9 | - | - | CASSFDLVEAFF | TGTGCCAGCAGCTTCGATCTGGTAGAAGCTTTCTTT
TRBJ1-1 | TRBV27 | once | - | CASSPRGGKDTEAFF | TGTGCCAGCAGTCCAAGAGGGGGGAAGGACACTGAAGCTTTCTTT
TRBJ2-3 | TRBV9 | - | TRBD2 | CASSLGGDATDTQYF | TGTGCCAGCAGCTTGGGGGGGGACGCCACAGATACGCAGTATTTT
TRBJ2-1 | TRBV19 | - | - | CASSIGQALSSYNEQFF | TGTGCCAGTAGTATAGGGCAGGCGTTAAGCTCCTACAATGAGCAGTTCTTC
TRBJ2-3 | TRBV19 | - | - | CASSAIDTQYF | TGTGCCAGTAGTGCCATTGATACGCAGTATTTT
TRBJ2-3 | TRBV6-1 | - | TRBD1 | CASSEAQGAGTDTQYF | TGTGCCAGCAGTGAAGCACAGGGGGCAGGCACAGATACGCAGTATTTT
TRBJ2-7 | TRBV7-3 | - | - | CASSPRGGGEQYF | TGTGCCAGCAGTCCAAGGGGCGGAGGCGAGCAGTACTTC
TRBJ2-2 | TRBV11-3 | few | - | CASSPGAPSGELFF | TGTGCCAGCAGCCCGGGGGCTCCCTCCGGGGAGCTGTTTTTT
TRBJ2-1 | TRBV9 | few | - | CASSSGANEQFF | TGTGCCAGCTCTTCCGGGGCCAATGAGCAGTTCTTC
TRBJ2-1 | TRBV6-1 | few | - | CASTPLGGGGDEQFF | TGTGCCAGCACTCCCCTAGGGGGTGGGGGGGATGAGCAGTTCTTC
TRBJ2-3 | TRBV30 | few | - | CAWSESADTQYF | TGTGCCTGGAGTGAATCGGCAGATACGCAGTATTTT
TRBJ2-1 | TRBV28 | - | - | CASSPPQDFYNEQFF | TGTGCCAGCAGCCCCCCACAGGACTTCTACAATGAGCAGTTCTTC
TRBJ1-4 | TRBV28 | few | - | CAIQSTNEKLFF | TGTGCCATTCAGTCAACTAATGAAAAACTGTTTTTT
TRBJ1-1 | TRBV19 | - | - | CASSIDPEGAFF | TGTGCCAGTAGTATAGATCCGGAGGGAGCTTTCTTT
TRBJ1-5 | TRBV10-3 | - | - | CAAGAGNQPQHF | TGTGCCGCAGGGGCGGGAAATCAGCCCCAGCATTTT
TRBJ2-6 | TRBV2 | - | - | CASSVIYDVLTF | TGTGCCAGCAGTGTTATATATGACGTCCTGACTTTC
TRBJ2-5 | TRBV7-2 | - | TRBD2 | CASSEGTSVWQETQYF | TGTGCCAGCAGCGAAGGGACTAGCGTATGGCAAGAGACCCAGTACTTC
TRBJ2-2 | TRBV25-1 | many | - | CASSVGSGELFF | TGTGCCAGCAGTGTGGGGTCCGGGGAGCTGTTTTTT
TRBJ2-1 | TRBV7-3 | - | - | CASSSSGANNEQFF | TGTGCCAGCAGCTCCTCCGGCGCTAACAATGAGCAGTTCTTC
TRBJ2-3 | TRBV14 | once | - | CASSLDRRGDTQYF | TGTGCCAGCAGCCTTGATAGAAGGGGAGATACGCAGTATTTT
TRBJ2-1 | TRBV5-1 | few | TRBD1 | CASSQDRGSYNEQFF | TGCGCCAGCAGTCAGGACAGGGGTTCCTACAATGAGCAGTTCTTC
TRBJ1-4 | TRBV4-2 | - | - | CASSQGVEGEKLFF | TGTGCCAGCAGCCAAGGGGTTGAGGGTGAAAAACTGTTTTTT
TRBJ1-3 | TRBV6-6 | - | - | CASTLLSGNTIYF | TGTGCCAGTACACTTTTGTCTGGAAACACCATATATTTT
TRBJ1-1 | TRBV5-8 | - | TRBD1 | CASSSGTGGYTEAFF | TGTGCCAGCAGCTCCGGGACAGGGGGCTACACTGAAGCTTTCTTT
TRBJ2-2 | TRBV7-9 | - | TRBD1 | CASSLLTGVTGELFF | TGTGCCAGCAGCTTATTAACAGGGGTCACCGGGGAGCTGTTTTTT
TRBJ2-7 | TRBV14 | - | TRBD2 | CASSPGLESYEQYF | TGTGCCAGCAGCCCTGGACTAGAATCCTACGAGCAGTACTTC